Here is one T cell receptor (beta chain) with its context. Its cognate antigen is unknown. In TCRdb, the 5' RACE reads were re-called with MiXCR into one record per CDR3 protein. The sample records about 570,000 distinct CDR3 sequences, 9% to 10% being singletons. These data are taken from a study of identical twins. Study conclusions and caveats: Invariant T cells like MAIT and iNKT could partly confound the zero-insertion analyses.

The CDR3 length is 16 residues. Germline values: CDR1 SGHVS, CDR2 FQNEAQ. The trim removed 5 bases at V and 7 bases at J, leaving 10 bases unmatched. The data were also submitted as part of a second study, on yellow fever vaccine responses in identical twins.

This clonotype was obtained from a woman aged 18-29 years in good health. The chain uses TRBV7-8 and TRBJ2-1; 11 nucleotides align to TRBD1. The sequenced sample was PBMCs. CDR3 in DNA: TGTGCCAGCAGCACGCTTGGGGACAGGGGGGTAAATGAGCAGTTCTTC. As protein: CASSTLGDRGVNEQFF.